The entry below gives a single T cell receptor beta chain sequence along with its context. The length of the CDR3 is 13 residues. The germline gives CDR1 LGHNT, CDR2 FRNRAP. Between the trimmed V and J ends, which lost 8 bases and 1 base, there was a span of 12 bases. Original methodology: Amplification of reference gene primers provided the estimated nucleated cell counts. Some clones are missing from TCRdb's copy, which holds only in-frame ones; the method was immunoSEQ multiplex PCR. For V, J and clone size, that table is used; D and trimming come from the DNA. The sample lists some 140,000 clones, about 83% seen once, with 9.5% to 13% in the top ten. This sample was included in a study of blood T cell repertoires in COVID-19. The Seattle patients joined while their infection was active and were tracked longitudinally afterward.

Sequenced: peripheral blood. The TCR originated in a woman aged 55-75 years with COVID-19, enrolled during active disease. The chain joins TRBV12-5 to TRBJ2-7; TRBD2 is a possible D gene (6 bases). CDR3 in amino acids: CASLGDFSYEQYF. Written as DNA, the CDR3 is TGTGCTAGTTTGGGGGACTTTTCCTACGAGCAGTACTTC.